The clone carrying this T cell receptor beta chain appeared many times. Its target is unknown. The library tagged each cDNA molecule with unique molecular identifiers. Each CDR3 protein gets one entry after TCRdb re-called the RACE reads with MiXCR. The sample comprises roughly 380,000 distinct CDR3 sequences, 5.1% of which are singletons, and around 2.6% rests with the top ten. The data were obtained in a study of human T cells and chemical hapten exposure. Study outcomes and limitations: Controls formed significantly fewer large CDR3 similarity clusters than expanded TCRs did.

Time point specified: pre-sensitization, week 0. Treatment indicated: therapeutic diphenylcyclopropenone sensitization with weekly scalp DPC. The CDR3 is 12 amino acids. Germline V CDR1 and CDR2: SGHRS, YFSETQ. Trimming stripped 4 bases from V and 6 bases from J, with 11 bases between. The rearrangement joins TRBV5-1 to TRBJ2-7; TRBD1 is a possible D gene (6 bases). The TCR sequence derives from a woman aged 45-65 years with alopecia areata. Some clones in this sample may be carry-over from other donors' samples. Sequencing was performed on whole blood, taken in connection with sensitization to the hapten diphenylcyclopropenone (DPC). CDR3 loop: CASSPDRREQYF. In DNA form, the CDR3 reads TGCGCCAGCAGCCCTGACAGGCGCGAGCAGTACTTC.